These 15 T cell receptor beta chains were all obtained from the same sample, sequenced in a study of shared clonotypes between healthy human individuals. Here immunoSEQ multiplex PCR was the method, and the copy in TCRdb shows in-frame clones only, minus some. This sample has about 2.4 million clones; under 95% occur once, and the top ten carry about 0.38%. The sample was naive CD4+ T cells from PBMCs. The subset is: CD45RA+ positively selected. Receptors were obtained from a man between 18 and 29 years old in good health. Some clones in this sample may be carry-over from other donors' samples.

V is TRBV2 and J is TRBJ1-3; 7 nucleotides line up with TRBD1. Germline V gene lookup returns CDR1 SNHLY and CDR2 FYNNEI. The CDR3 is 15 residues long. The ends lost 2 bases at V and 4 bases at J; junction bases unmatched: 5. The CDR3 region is CASSELAGGGNTIYF. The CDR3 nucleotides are TGTGCCAGCAGTGAATTGGCAGGGGGAGGAAACACCATATATTTT. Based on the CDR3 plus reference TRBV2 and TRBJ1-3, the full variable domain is EPEVTQTPSHQVTQMGQEVILRCVPISNHLYFYWYRQILGQKVEFLVSFYNNEISEKSEIFDDQFSVERPDGSNFTLKIRSTKLEDSAMYFCASSELAGGGNTIYFGEGSWLTVV.

This chain's CDR3 is CASSQDVRTGDATEAFF. The CDR3 region has the DNA TGTGCCAGCAGCCAAGATGTCAGGACAGGGGATGCGACTGAAGCTTTCTTT. The chain couples TRBV4-2 to TRBJ1-1; 9 nucleotides agree with TRBD1. This CDR3 is built from 17 residues. V gave up 0 bases and J gave up 5 bases; unmatched junction bases: 10. Germline assignment: CDR1 LGHNA and CDR2 YNFKEQ.

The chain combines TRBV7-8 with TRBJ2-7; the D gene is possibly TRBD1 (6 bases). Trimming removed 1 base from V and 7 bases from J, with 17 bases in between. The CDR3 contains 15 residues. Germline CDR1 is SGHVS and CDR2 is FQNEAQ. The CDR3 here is CASSLGRLFRGEQYF. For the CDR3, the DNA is TGTGCCAGCAGCTTAGGCCGTTTGTTCAGGGGAGAGCAGTACTTC.

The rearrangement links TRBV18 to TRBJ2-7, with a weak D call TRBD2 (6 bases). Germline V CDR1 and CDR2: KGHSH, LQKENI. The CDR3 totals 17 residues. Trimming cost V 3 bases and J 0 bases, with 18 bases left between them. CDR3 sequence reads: CASSPPRGIHLSYEQYF. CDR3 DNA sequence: TGTGCCAGCTCACCCCCTCGGGGGATACACCTCTCCTACGAGCAGTACTTC.

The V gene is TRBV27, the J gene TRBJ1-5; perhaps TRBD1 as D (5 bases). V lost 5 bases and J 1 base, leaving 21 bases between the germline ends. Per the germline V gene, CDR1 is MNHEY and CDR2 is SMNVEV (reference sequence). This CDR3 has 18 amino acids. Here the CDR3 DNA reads TGTGCCAGCAGTAGCTCGTCCACCCCCCGGGACAGCAATCAGCCCCAGCATTTT. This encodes CASSSSSTPRDSNQPQHF.

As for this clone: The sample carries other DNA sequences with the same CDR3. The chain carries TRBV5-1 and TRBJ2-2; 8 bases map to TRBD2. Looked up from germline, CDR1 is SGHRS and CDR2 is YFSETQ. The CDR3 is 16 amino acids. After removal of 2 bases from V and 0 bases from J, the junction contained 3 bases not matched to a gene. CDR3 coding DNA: TGCGCCAGCAGCTTTTTAGCGGGGTCGAACACCGGGGAGCTGTTTTTT. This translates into CASSFLAGSNTGELFF.

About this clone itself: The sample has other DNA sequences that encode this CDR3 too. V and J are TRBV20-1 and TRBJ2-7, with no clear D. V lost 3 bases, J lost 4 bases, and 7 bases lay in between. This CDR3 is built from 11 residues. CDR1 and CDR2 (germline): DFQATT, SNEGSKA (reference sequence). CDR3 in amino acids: CSASSDYEQYF. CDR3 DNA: TGCAGTGCTAGCTCGGATTACGAGCAGTACTTC.

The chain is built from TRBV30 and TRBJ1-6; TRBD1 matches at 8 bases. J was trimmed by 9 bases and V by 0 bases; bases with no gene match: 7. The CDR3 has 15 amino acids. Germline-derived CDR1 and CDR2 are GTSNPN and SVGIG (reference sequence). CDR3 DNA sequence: TGTGCCTGGAGTGTACAGTCAGGGGGCTTTTCACCCCTCCACTTT. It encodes CAWSVQSGGFSPLHF.

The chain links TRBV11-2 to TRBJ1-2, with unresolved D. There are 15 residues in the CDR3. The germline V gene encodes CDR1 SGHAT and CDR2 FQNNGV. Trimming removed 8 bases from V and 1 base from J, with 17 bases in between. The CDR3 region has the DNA TGTGCCAGCGGGTCCATTGCGCGATTTAACTATGGCTACACCTTC. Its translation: CASGSIARFNYGYTF.

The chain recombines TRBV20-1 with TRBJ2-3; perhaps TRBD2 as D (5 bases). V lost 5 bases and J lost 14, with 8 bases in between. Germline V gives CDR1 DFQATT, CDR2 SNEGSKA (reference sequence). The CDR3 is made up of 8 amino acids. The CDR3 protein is CSAPGLYF. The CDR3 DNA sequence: TGCAGTGCTCCGGGATTGTATTTT.

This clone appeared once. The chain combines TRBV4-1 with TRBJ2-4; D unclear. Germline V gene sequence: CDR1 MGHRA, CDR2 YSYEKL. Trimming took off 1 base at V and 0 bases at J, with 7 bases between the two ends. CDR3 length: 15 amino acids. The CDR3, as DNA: TGCGCCAGCAGCCAAGGGCCGCTAGCCAAAAACATTCAGTACTTC. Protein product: CASSQGPLAKNIQYF.

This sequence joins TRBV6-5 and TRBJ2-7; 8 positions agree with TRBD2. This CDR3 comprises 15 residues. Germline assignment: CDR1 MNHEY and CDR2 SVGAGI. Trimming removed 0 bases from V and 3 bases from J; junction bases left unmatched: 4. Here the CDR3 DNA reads TGTGCCAGCAGTTACTCCGGGACTAGTTACTACGAGCAGTACTTC. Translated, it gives CASSYSGTSYYEQYF.

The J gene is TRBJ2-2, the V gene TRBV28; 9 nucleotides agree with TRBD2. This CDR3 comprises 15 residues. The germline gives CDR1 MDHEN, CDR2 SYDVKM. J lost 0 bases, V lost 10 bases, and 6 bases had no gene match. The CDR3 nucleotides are TGTGCCACCAAAGCGGGAGGAACGAACACCGGGGAGCTGTTTTTT. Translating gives CATKAGGTNTGELFF.

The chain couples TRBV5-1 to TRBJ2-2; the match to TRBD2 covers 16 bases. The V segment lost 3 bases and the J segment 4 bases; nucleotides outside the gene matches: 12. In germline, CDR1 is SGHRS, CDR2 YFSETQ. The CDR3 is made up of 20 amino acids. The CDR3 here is CASSSPTGLAGGPGTGELFF. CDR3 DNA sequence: TGCGCCAGCAGCTCACCGACGGGACTAGCGGGAGGGCCGGGCACCGGGGAGCTGTTTTTT.

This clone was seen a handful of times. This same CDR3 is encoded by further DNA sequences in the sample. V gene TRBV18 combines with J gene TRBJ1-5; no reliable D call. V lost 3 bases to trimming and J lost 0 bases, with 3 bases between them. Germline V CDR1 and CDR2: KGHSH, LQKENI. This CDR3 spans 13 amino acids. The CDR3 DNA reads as TGTGCCAGCTCACCCTATAGCAATCAGCCCCAGCATTTT. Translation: CASSPYSNQPQHF.